This paragraph covers one T cell receptor (beta chain) sequence. The antigen is not known. Researchers took RNA transcripts and amplified TCR beta CDR3 regions from them. HTBI-primed first-round RT-PCR preceded second-round multiplex PCR. TCRdb re-derived calls from the multiplex PCR reads in MiXCR, one entry per CDR3 protein. Among 200,000 to 300,000 distinct CDR3 sequences listed, less than 55% were seen once. V shed 4 bases and J 3 bases; nucleotides not matched to a gene: 5. The CDR3 is 14 residues long. Per the germline V gene, CDR1 is SQVTM and CDR2 is ANQGSEA. This sample is part of a study of Graves' ophthalmopathy and Graves' hyperthyroidism. Study summary: Ahead of any treatment, peripheral blood was obtained at the initial diagnosis. Study observations and caveats: The authors also found most expanded thyroid clonotypes above 0.001 frequency in blood. With a specificity of 72.22% and a sensitivity of about 69%, the model predicted ophthalmopathy progression.

Diagnoses were established from clinical symptoms, serum thyroxine, TRAb, thyroid ultrasound and orbital computed tomography. The sequence was obtained from an adult man with Graves' ophthalmopathy. V is TRBV29-1 and J is TRBJ2-5; 10 bases align to TRBD2. Sequencing used peripheral blood. The CDR3 region is CSVAPSGSKETQYF. CDR3 bases: TGCAGCGTTGCTCCTAGCGGGAGTAAAGAGACCCAGTACTTC.